A selection of T cell receptor beta chains follows, all from one sample in a study of beta chain features in type 1 diabetes. TCRdb's copy holds only in-frame clones and misses some; the assay was immunoSEQ multiplex PCR. Of 620,000 or so clones in the sample, about a sixth were seen once. The sequenced sample was naive CD4+ T cells from blood. These receptors were collected from a young man in good health. The CDR3 runs from the conserved cysteine through the conserved F or W. Each record gives: clone size, V gene, J gene, D gene, CDR3 DNA, CDR3 protein. A D gene is named only where the DNA matches it firmly. Only some rows state a clone size, as once, few, many or a class for expanded clones.

size: few
V: TRBV4-1
J: TRBJ2-7
D: TRBD2
DNA: TGCGCCAGCAGCCAAGGGCGCTCCGGGACTAGCGGACTTTGGGGGAGGAACGAGCAGTACTTC
CDR3: CASSQGRSGTSGLWGRNEQYF

size: few
V: TRBV9
J: TRBJ1-1
D: .
DNA: TGTGCCAGCAGCGTAGCAGGGTATGAAGCTTTCTTT
CDR3: CASSVAGYEAFF

size: .
V: TRBV4-2
J: TRBJ2-1
D: .
DNA: TGTGCCAGCAGCCCACCTGAACACAATGAGCAGTTCTTC
CDR3: CASSPPEHNEQFF

size: .
V: TRBV7-3
J: TRBJ2-7
D: .
DNA: TGTGCCAGCAGCTCGGGCCGTGACTCCTACGAGCAGTACTTC
CDR3: CASSSGRDSYEQYF

size: few
V: TRBV7-2
J: TRBJ2-4
D: TRBD1
DNA: TGTGCCAGCAGCCCGAGACAGGGAGACATTCAGTACTTC
CDR3: CASSPRQGDIQYF

size: few
V: TRBV6-6
J: TRBJ2-5
D: TRBD1
DNA: TGTGCCAGCAGTTACAGGGGACAGGGGCAAGAGACCCAGTACTTC
CDR3: CASSYRGQGQETQYF

size: .
V: TRBV9
J: TRBJ1-4
D: .
DNA: TGTGCCAGCAGCGTCGCAGGGAATGAAAAACTGTTTTTT
CDR3: CASSVAGNEKLFF

size: few
V: TRBV15
J: TRBJ2-3
D: TRBD2
DNA: TGTGCCACCAGCAGAAGGACTAGCGGGAAGACAGATACGCAGTATTTT
CDR3: CATSRRTSGKTDTQYF

size: .
V: TRBV7-3
J: TRBJ2-5
D: .
DNA: TGTGCCAGCAACCAAAGGGGCGAGGGGACCCAGTACTTC
CDR3: CASNQRGEGTQYF

size: few
V: TRBV5-6
J: TRBJ1-2
D: .
DNA: TGTGCCAGCAGCTTGTACAACTATGGCTACACCTTC
CDR3: CASSLYNYGYTF

size: few
V: TRBV21-1
J: TRBJ1-2
D: .
DNA: TGTGCCAGCAGCAAACTCGGCAGCCAAGTACATAACTATGGCTACACCTTC
CDR3: CASSKLGSQVHNYGYTF

size: few
V: TRBV28
J: TRBJ1-4
D: .
DNA: TGTGCCAGCATTCAGACGGGGGGCGGTGAAAAACTGTTTTTT
CDR3: CASIQTGGGEKLFF

size: .
V: TRBV27
J: TRBJ1-2
D: .
DNA: TGTGCCAGCAGGCCCCTCGACGGGAGAAGGGATGGTAACTATGGCTACACCTTC
CDR3: CASRPLDGRRDGNYGYTF

size: .
V: TRBV4-1
J: TRBJ2-7
D: .
DNA: TGCGCCAGCAGCCAAGGATTACCGAGGGACCGCTCCTACGAGCAGTACTTC
CDR3: CASSQGLPRDRSYEQYF

size: few
V: TRBV7-6
J: TRBJ1-1
D: .
DNA: TGTGCCAGCAGCTTAGCGGAATCGAACACTGAAGCTTTCTTT
CDR3: CASSLAESNTEAFF

size: .
V: TRBV7-2
J: TRBJ2-5
D: TRBD1
DNA: TGTGCCAGCAACAGGGGGCGAGGAGAGACCCAGTACTTC
CDR3: CASNRGRGETQYF

size: few
V: TRBV30
J: TRBJ1-1
D: TRBD1
DNA: TGTGCCTGGACGGGGGGACAGGTAAACACTGAAGCTTTCTTT
CDR3: CAWTGGQVNTEAFF

size: few
V: TRBV15
J: TRBJ2-7
D: .
DNA: TGTGCCACCAGCAGAGTGGTTACCAGGTTAGGATACGAGCAGTACTTC
CDR3: CATSRVVTRLGYEQYF

size: few
V: TRBV18
J: TRBJ2-5
D: .
DNA: TGTGCCAGCTCACCTGCCAGTTGGGAGACCCAGTACTTC
CDR3: CASSPASWETQYF

size: .
V: TRBV7-2
J: TRBJ2-4
D: .
DNA: TGTGCCAGCAGCTTAGACGGCACGCGAAACATTCAGTACTTC
CDR3: CASSLDGTRNIQYF

size: .
V: TRBV6-5
J: TRBJ2-7
D: TRBD2
DNA: TGTGCCAGCAGTTACGCGGGAGGCCCCTACGAGCAGTACTTC
CDR3: CASSYAGGPYEQYF

size: .
V: TRBV19
J: TRBJ2-2
D: .
DNA: TGTGCCAGTAGTATAAACGGGGCGGAACCTACCGGGGAGCTGTTTTTT
CDR3: CASSINGAEPTGELFF

size: few
V: TRBV10-3
J: TRBJ2-3
D: TRBD2
DNA: TGTGCCATCAGCTTTAGCGGGGTTACAGATACGCAGTATTTT
CDR3: CAISFSGVTDTQYF

size: few
V: TRBV18
J: TRBJ1-1
D: TRBD1
DNA: TGTGCCAGCTCACCACTGGACAGGGAGACTCAGTACGCTGAAGCTTTCTTT
CDR3: CASSPLDRETQYAEAFF

size: .
V: TRBV6-4
J: TRBJ2-2
D: .
DNA: TGTGCCAGCAGCAGACAGCCCACCGGGGAGCTGTTTTTT
CDR3: CASSRQPTGELFF

size: .
V: TRBV6-5
J: TRBJ2-5
D: TRBD1
DNA: TGTGCCAGCAGACCCGGGACAGGGGCGGTTGGGACCCAGTACTTC
CDR3: CASRPGTGAVGTQYF

size: .
V: TRBV14
J: TRBJ2-2
D: .
DNA: TGTGCCAGCAGCCAAGTTGGAGGGACAGCCCAAGGGGGCGGGGAGCTGTTTTTT
CDR3: CASSQVGGTAQGGGELFF

size: .
V: TRBV15
J: TRBJ1-5
D: TRBD1
DNA: TGTGCCACCAGCAGATCTCCTACAGGGGGCAATCAGCCCCAGCATTTT
CDR3: CATSRSPTGGNQPQHF

size: few
V: TRBV7-2
J: TRBJ1-1
D: .
DNA: TGTGCCAGCAGCCCTAAAAGAAGGGTGAACACTGAAGCTTTCTTT
CDR3: CASSPKRRVNTEAFF

size: .
V: TRBV13
J: TRBJ2-2
D: TRBD2
DNA: TGTGCCAGCAGCCCCAGACAGACTAGCAGGTTCACCGGGGAGCTGTTTTTT
CDR3: CASSPRQTSRFTGELFF

size: few
V: TRBV9
J: TRBJ2-7
D: .
DNA: TGTGCCAGCAGCGTAGGTACAGGGATTCTATACGAGCAGTACTTC
CDR3: CASSVGTGILYEQYF

size: few
V: TRBV7-9
J: TRBJ1-2
D: TRBD1
DNA: TGTGCCAGCAGCGACCACAGGGGCGGCTACACCTTC
CDR3: CASSDHRGGYTF

size: .
V: TRBV7-3
J: TRBJ1-1
D: .
DNA: TGTGCCAGCAGCGCCCGGGATTTATCCCACACTGAAGCTTTCTTT
CDR3: CASSARDLSHTEAFF

size: .
V: TRBV9
J: TRBJ1-2
D: TRBD1
DNA: TGTGCCAGCAGCGTAGATCAGGGGGCGCATGGCTACACCTTC
CDR3: CASSVDQGAHGYTF

size: .
V: TRBV9
J: TRBJ1-1
D: .
DNA: TGTGCCAGCAGCGTAGCCGGGAGGAACACTGAAGCTTTCTTT
CDR3: CASSVAGRNTEAFF

size: .
V: TRBV15
J: TRBJ1-6
D: .
DNA: TGTGCCACCAGCCTACAGGATTCACCCCTCCACTTT
CDR3: CATSLQDSPLHF

size: .
V: TRBV28
J: TRBJ2-7
D: TRBD2
DNA: TGTGCCAGCAGTTTTGGGGGGGACTCCTACGAGCAGTACTTC
CDR3: CASSFGGDSYEQYF

size: few
V: TRBV9
J: TRBJ2-2
D: .
DNA: TGTGCCAGCAAGACGGAGAACACCGGGGAGCTGTTTTTT
CDR3: CASKTENTGELFF

size: few
V: TRBV5-1
J: TRBJ2-1
D: .
DNA: TGCGCCAGCAGCTTGAAGGGGGGCGGGCGCGATGAGCAGTTCTTC
CDR3: CASSLKGGGRDEQFF

size: .
V: TRBV28
J: TRBJ1-2
D: .
DNA: TGTGCCAGCAGTTCCACCCATGGCTACACCTTC
CDR3: CASSSTHGYTF

size: .
V: TRBV4-1
J: TRBJ2-7
D: TRBD2
DNA: TGCGCCAGCAGCCATGACCTTGGGACTAGCGGGGTCTACGAGCAGTACTTC
CDR3: CASSHDLGTSGVYEQYF

size: few
V: TRBV4-3
J: TRBJ1-3
D: .
DNA: TGCGCCAGCAGCCAAGAATTAACCGGTTTCTCTGGAAACACCATATATTTT
CDR3: CASSQELTGFSGNTIYF

size: few
V: TRBV28
J: TRBJ1-1
D: .
DNA: TGTGCCAGCAGTTCTAAGAACACTGAAGCTTTCTTT
CDR3: CASSSKNTEAFF

size: few
V: TRBV28
J: TRBJ2-4
D: TRBD1
DNA: TGTGCCAGCAGTTCCCCTGGACAGGGTGGTATTCAGTACTTC
CDR3: CASSSPGQGGIQYF

size: .
V: TRBV28
J: TRBJ2-5
D: .
DNA: TGTGCCAGCAGTCCCCGCCTCGGTTTATACGAGACCCAGTACTTC
CDR3: CASSPRLGLYETQYF

size: .
V: TRBV9
J: TRBJ2-2
D: .
DNA: TGTGCCAGCAGCCCCCGGACAGGGGAGCTGTTTTTT
CDR3: CASSPRTGELFF

size: few
V: TRBV7-3
J: TRBJ1-2
D: TRBD1
DNA: TGTGCCAGCAGCCATTACTGGACAGGCGATGAATATGGCTACACCTTC
CDR3: CASSHYWTGDEYGYTF

size: .
V: TRBV4-2
J: TRBJ1-1
D: TRBD1
DNA: TGTGCCAGCAGCCAACCGACAGGGGTGATCACTGAAGCTTTCTTT
CDR3: CASSQPTGVITEAFF

size: few
V: TRBV29-1
J: TRBJ1-3
D: .
DNA: TGCAGCGTTGTTAGCTCTGGAAACACCATATATTTT
CDR3: CSVVSSGNTIYF

size: few
V: TRBV27
J: TRBJ2-3
D: .
DNA: TGTGCCAGCAGTTTAGTAGGAGGGCCTGGTACGCAGTATTTT
CDR3: CASSLVGGPGTQYF

size: once
V: TRBV4-2
J: TRBJ1-2
D: .
DNA: TGTGCCAGCAGCCCTTACGGAGGCCAAACGAACTATGGCTACACCTTC
CDR3: CASSPYGGQTNYGYTF

size: .
V: TRBV7-9
J: TRBJ1-1
D: .
DNA: TGTGCCAGCAGCTTAGCCAGTATGAACACTGAAGCTTTCTTT
CDR3: CASSLASMNTEAFF

size: .
V: TRBV6-1
J: TRBJ2-1
D: .
DNA: TGTGCCAGCCGACGGACACCTTGGAATGAGCAGTTCTTC
CDR3: CASRRTPWNEQFF

size: few
V: TRBV25-1
J: TRBJ1-1
D: .
DNA: TGTGCCAGCAGTTTACAGGGAACGTACACTGAAGCTTTCTTT
CDR3: CASSLQGTYTEAFF

size: .
V: TRBV18
J: TRBJ2-7
D: TRBD1
DNA: TGTGCCAGCTCACCAACAGGGGGGACAACCTACGAGCAGTACTTC
CDR3: CASSPTGGTTYEQYF

size: .
V: TRBV7-2
J: TRBJ1-2
D: .
DNA: TGTGCCAGCAGCTTCTGGGACGGTAACTATGGCTACACCTTC
CDR3: CASSFWDGNYGYTF

size: .
V: TRBV7-7
J: TRBJ2-2
D: .
DNA: TGTGCTAGCACCCCTCGGGAGAACACCGGGGAGCTGTTTTTT
CDR3: CASTPRENTGELFF

size: .
V: TRBV5-4
J: TRBJ2-3
D: .
DNA: TGTGCCAGCAGCTTTAAAAGGGGGGGCCGAACGCAGTATTTT
CDR3: CASSFKRGGRTQYF

size: few
V: TRBV28
J: TRBJ2-3
D: .
DNA: TGTGCCAGCAGTTTCCCGCCGGGTAGCGGATACACAGATACGCAGTATTTT
CDR3: CASSFPPGSGYTDTQYF